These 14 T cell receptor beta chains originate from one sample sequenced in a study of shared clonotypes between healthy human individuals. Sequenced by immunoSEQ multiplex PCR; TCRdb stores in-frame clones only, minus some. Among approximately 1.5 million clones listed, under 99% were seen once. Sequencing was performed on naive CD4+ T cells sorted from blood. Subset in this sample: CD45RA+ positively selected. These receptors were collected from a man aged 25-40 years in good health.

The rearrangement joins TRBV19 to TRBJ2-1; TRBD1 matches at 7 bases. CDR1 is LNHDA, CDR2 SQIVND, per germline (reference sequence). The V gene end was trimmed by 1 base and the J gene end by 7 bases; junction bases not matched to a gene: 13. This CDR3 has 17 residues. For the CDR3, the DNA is TGTGCCAGTAGTATAGGGGTACAGGGGTTCGGCCAAAATGAGCAGTTCTTC. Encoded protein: CASSIGVQGFGQNEQFF.

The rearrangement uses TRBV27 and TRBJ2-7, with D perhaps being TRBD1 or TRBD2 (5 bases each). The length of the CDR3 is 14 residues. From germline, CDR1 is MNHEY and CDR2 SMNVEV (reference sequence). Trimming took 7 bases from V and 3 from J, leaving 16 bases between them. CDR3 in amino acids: CASTRQRGNYEQYF. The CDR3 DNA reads TGTGCCAGCACAAGACAGAGGGGAAACTACGAGCAGTACTTC.

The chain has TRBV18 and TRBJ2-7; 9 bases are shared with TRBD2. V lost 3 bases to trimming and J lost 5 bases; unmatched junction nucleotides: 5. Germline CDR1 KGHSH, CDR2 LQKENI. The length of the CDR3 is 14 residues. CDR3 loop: CASSPLAGEDEQYF. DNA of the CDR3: TGTGCCAGCTCACCTTTAGCGGGAGAGGACGAGCAGTACTTC. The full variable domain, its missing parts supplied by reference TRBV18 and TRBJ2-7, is NAGVMQNPRHLVRRRGQEARLRCSPMKGHSHVYWYRQLPEEGLKFMVYLQKENIIDESGMPKERFSAEFPKEGPSILRIQQVVRGDSAAYFCASSPLAGEDEQYFGPGTRLTVT.

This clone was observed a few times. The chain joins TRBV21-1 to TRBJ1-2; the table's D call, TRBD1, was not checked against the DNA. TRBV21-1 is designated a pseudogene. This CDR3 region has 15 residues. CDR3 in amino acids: CASSNPGSRVYGYTF. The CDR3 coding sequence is TGTGCCAGCAGCAACCCAGGGTCCCGGGTCTATGGCTACACCTTC.

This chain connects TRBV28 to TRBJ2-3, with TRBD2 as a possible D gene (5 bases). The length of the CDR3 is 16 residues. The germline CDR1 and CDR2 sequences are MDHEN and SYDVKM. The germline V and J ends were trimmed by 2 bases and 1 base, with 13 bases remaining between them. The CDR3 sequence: CASSLGLGVGTDTQYF. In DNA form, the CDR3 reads TGTGCCAGCAGTTTAGGCCTGGGAGTGGGCACAGATACGCAGTATTTT.

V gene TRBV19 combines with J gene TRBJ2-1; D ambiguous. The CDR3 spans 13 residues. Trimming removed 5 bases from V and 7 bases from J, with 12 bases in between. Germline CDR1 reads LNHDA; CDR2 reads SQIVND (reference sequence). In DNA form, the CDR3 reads TGTGCCAGTAGTCTTATTCGAGAGAATGAGCAGTTCTTC. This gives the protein CASSLIRENEQFF.

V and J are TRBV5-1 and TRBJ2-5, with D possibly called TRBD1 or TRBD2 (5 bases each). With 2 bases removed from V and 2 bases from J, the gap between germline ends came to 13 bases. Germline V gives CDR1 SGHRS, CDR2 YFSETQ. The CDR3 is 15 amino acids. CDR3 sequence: CASSFSGTKQETQYF. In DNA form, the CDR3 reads TGCGCCAGCAGCTTCTCCGGGACGAAGCAAGAGACCCAGTACTTC.

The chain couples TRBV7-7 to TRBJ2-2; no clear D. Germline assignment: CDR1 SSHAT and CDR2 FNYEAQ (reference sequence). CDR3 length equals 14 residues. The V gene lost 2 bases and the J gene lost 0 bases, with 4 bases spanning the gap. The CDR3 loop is CASSLRSNTGELFF. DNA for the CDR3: TGTGCCAGCAGCTTAAGATCGAACACCGGGGAGCTGTTTTTT. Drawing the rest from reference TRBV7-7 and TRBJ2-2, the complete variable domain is GAGVSQSPRYKVTKRGQDVTLRCDPISSHATLYWYQQALGQGPEFLTYFNYEAQPDKSGLPSDRFSAERPEGSISTLTIQRTEQRDSAMYRCASSLRSNTGELFFGEGSRLTVL.

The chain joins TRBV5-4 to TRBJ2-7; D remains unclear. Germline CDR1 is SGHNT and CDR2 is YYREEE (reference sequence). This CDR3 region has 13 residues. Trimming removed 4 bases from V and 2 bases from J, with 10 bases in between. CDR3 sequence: CASSRSSTYEQYF. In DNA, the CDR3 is TGTGCCAGCAGCCGGAGTTCTACCTACGAGCAGTACTTC.

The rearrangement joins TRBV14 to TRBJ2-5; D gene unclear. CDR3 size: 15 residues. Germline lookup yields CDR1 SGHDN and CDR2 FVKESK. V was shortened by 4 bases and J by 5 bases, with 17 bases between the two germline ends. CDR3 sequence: CASSPWSSLWETQYF. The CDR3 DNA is TGTGCCAGCAGCCCTTGGTCTAGTTTATGGGAGACCCAGTACTTC.

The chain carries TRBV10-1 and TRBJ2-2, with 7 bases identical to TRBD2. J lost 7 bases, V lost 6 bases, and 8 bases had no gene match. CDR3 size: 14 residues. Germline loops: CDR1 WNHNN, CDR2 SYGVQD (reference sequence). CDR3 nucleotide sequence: TGCGCCAGCAGCAGCGGGAATAAGATCGGGGAGCTGTTTTTT. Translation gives CASSSGNKIGELFF.

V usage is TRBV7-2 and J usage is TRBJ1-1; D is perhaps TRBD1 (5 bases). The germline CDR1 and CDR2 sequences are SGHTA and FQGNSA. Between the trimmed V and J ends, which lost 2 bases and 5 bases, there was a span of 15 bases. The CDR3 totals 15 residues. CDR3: CASSLSLQARTEAFF. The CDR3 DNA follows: TGTGCCAGCAGCTTATCTCTACAGGCGAGGACTGAAGCTTTCTTT.

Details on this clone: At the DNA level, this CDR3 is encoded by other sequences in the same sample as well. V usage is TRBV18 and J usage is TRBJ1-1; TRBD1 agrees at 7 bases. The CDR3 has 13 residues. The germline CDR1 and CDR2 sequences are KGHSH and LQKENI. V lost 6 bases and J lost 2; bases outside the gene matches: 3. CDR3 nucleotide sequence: TGTGCCAGCTCCGGACAGGCAAACACTGAAGCTTTCTTT. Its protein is CASSGQANTEAFF.

The CDR3 protein is CASREDRINEKLFF. The CDR3 DNA reads TGTGCCAGCAGGGAGGACAGGATAAATGAAAAACTGTTTTTT. The V and J genes are TRBV28 and TRBJ1-4; 7 nucleotides agree with TRBD1. V trimming: 6 bases; J trimming: 5 bases; junction bases outside the gene matches: 6. CDR1 and CDR2 (germline): MDHEN, SYDVKM. CDR3 length equals 14 residues.